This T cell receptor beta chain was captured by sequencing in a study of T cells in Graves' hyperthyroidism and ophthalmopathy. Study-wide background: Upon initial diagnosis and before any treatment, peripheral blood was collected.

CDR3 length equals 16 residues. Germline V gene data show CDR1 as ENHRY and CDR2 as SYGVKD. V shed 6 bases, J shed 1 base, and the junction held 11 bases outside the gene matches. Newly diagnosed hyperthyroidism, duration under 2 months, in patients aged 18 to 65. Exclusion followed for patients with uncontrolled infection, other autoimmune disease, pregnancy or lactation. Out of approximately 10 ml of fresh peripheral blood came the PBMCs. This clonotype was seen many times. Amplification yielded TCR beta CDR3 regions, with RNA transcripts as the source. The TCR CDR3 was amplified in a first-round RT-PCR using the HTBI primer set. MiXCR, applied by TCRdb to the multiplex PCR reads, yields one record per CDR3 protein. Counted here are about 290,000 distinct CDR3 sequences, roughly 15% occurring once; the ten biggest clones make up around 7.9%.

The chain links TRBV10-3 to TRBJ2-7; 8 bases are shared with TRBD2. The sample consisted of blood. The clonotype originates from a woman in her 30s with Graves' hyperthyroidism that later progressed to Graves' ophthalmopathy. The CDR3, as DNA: TGTGCCATCAGACCAGCTTTAGCGGGGCATTCCTACGAGCAGTACTTC. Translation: CAIRPALAGHSYEQYF.